One and the same sample provided the 18 T cell receptor beta chains below, sequenced in a study of technical replicates of blood from a few donors. Produced via immunoSEQ multiplex PCR; TCRdb's table is partial and in-frame only. The sample shows about 100,000 clones, 90% to 95% of them seen only once. The material sequenced was T cells isolated from PBMCs. The origin of the receptors is a human donor in good health.

The chain uses TRBV6-1 and TRBJ2-7, with TRBD2 matching 10 bases. This CDR3 is built from 17 residues. Germline lookup yields CDR1 MNHNS and CDR2 SASEGT. The V segment lost 0 bases and the J segment 3 bases; nucleotides outside the gene matches: 8. The CDR3 reads CASSEALAGASLYEQYF. DNA for the CDR3: TGTGCCAGCAGTGAAGCTCTAGCGGGAGCCTCCCTCTACGAGCAGTACTTC.

The chain carries TRBV6-1 and TRBJ1-3; D gene ambiguous. V lost 2 bases, J lost 0 bases, and 8 bases lay in between. CDR3 length: 15 amino acids. Per germline, CDR1 MNHNS and CDR2 SASEGT. As DNA, the CDR3 is TGTGCCAGCAGTGAACGGCGGGTCTCTGGAAACACCATATATTTT. Translation: CASSERRVSGNTIYF.

V usage is TRBV5-6 and J usage is TRBJ1-3, with 8 bases fitting TRBD1. CDR1 SGHDT and CDR2 YYEEEE come from the germline V gene. Trimming took 4 bases from V and 0 from J; bases not matched to a gene: 3. The CDR3 spans 15 residues. CDR3 nucleotide sequence: TGTGCCAGCAGCCGACAGGGGTCCTCTGGAAACACCATATATTTT. Protein product: CASSRQGSSGNTIYF.

J is TRBJ2-1 and V is TRBV7-8; 7 bases match TRBD1. The J segment lost 8 bases and the V segment lost 8 bases, leaving 9 bases of the junction unmatched. CDR1 is SGHVS and CDR2 is FQNEAQ in the germline V gene. This CDR3 region has 13 residues. Written as DNA, the CDR3 is TGTGCCAGCCTACAGGGGATGTCTTATGAGCAGTTCTTC. Translated, it gives CASLQGMSYEQFF.

The chain uses TRBV21-1 and TRBJ2-1; the table assigns TRBD2, which was not confirmed against the DNA. TRBV21-1 is a listed pseudogene. This CDR3 is 17 amino acids long. The CDR3 is CPNPRTSGRASYNEQFF. DNA of the CDR3: TGTCCGAACCCAAGGACTAGCGGGAGGGCTTCCTACAATGAGCAGTTCTTC.

V gene TRBV7-9 combines with J gene TRBJ2-3; the match to TRBD2 covers 10 bases. The CDR3 is 15 amino acids. Germline loops: CDR1 SEHNR, CDR2 FQNEAQ (reference sequence). V trimming: 6 bases; J trimming: 2 bases; junction bases outside the gene matches: 5. The CDR3 coding sequence is TGTGCCAGCAGTATAGCGGGGGGACCCACAGATACGCAGTATTTT. Amino acids: CASSIAGGPTDTQYF.

The CDR3 protein is CASRLQGALGELFF. The CDR3 bases are TGTGCCAGCAGACTACAGGGGGCTCTCGGGGAGCTGTTTTTT. J is TRBJ2-2 and V is TRBV28, with 9 nucleotides matching TRBD1. The germline V gene has CDR1 MDHEN and CDR2 SYDVKM. The CDR3 runs 14 residues. Trimming removed 6 bases from V and 7 bases from J; junction bases left unmatched: 6.

The chain uses TRBV2 and TRBJ1-5; TRBD1 is a possible D gene (5 bases). Germline V gene sequence: CDR1 SNHLY, CDR2 FYNNEI. Trimming shortened V by 1 base and J by 6 bases, and 10 bases separated the two germline ends. The CDR3 runs to 14 residues. This chain's CDR3 is CASSEEQVPQPQHF. In DNA, the CDR3 is TGTGCCAGCAGTGAAGAACAGGTTCCTCAGCCCCAGCATTTT.

CDR3 protein: CASRTGGIYGYTF. CDR3 nucleotide sequence: TGTGCCAGTCGGACAGGGGGCATTTATGGCTACACCTTC. V and J are TRBV19 and TRBJ1-2; the match to TRBD1 covers 11 bases. The trim removed 8 bases at V and 5 bases at J, leaving 4 bases unmatched. This CDR3 comprises 13 residues. Germline-derived CDR1 and CDR2 are LNHDA and SQIVND (reference sequence). The whole variable domain, remainder taken from reference TRBV19 and TRBJ1-2, is DGGITQSPKYLFRKEGQNVTLSCEQNLNHDAMYWYRQDPGQGLRLIYYSQIVNDFQKGDIAEGYSVSREKKESFPLTVTSAQKNPTAFYLCASRTGGIYGYTFGSGTRLTVV.

The rearrangement links TRBV7-9 to TRBJ1-5, with D perhaps TRBD1 (5 bases). CDR3 length equals 15 residues. The ends were cut back, 0 bases at V and 3 bases at J, with 9 bases in the middle. Germline V gene lookup returns CDR1 SEHNR and CDR2 FQNEAQ (reference sequence). CDR3 nucleotide sequence: TGTGCCAGCAGCTTAGCGGGGCAGGCCAATCAGCCCCAGCATTTT. Its protein product is CASSLAGQANQPQHF.

The J gene is TRBJ2-7, the V gene TRBV28; 7 bases map to TRBD2. J was trimmed by 4 bases and V by 3 bases; bases with no gene match: 21. This CDR3 region has 19 residues. The V gene's germline CDR1 is MDHEN and CDR2 SYDVKM. The CDR3 bases are TGTGCCAGCAGTTTGTCAGGTACTAGCGAACAGTATAAAGTGTACGAGCAGTACTTC. As protein: CASSLSGTSEQYKVYEQYF.

The chain is built from TRBV11-2 and TRBJ2-1; a possible D gene is TRBD2 (5 bases). CDR3 length: 15 residues. Germline V gene lookup returns CDR1 SGHAT and CDR2 FQNNGV. The ends were cut back, 7 bases at V and 0 bases at J, with 13 bases in the middle. DNA of the CDR3: TGTGCCAGCACCCTCGGACTTGGCTCCTACAATGAGCAGTTCTTC. Amino acids: CASTLGLGSYNEQFF.

The chain carries TRBV6-1 and TRBJ1-1; D may be TRBD1 (5 bases). The germline CDR1 and CDR2 sequences are MNHNS and SASEGT. The CDR3 loop spans 12 amino acids. V shed 6 bases and J shed 4 bases, with 9 bases lying between them. The CDR3 DNA reads as TGTGCCAGCAGATGGGGGGGCACTGAAGCTTTCTTT. Protein: CASRWGGTEAFF.

This chain joins TRBV5-6 and TRBJ2-2; D unclear. V dropped 2 bases and J dropped 1 base, with 6 bases sitting between them. Germline values: CDR1 SGHDT, CDR2 YYEEEE. The CDR3 is made up of 14 amino acids. CDR3 DNA sequence: TGTGCCAGCAGCTTCTCCCTGAACACCGGGGAGCTGTTTTTT. It is translated as CASSFSLNTGELFF.

The chain couples TRBV28 to TRBJ1-4; D unresolved. The CDR3 is 14 amino acids. Germline CDR1 is MDHEN and CDR2 is SYDVKM. Trimming removed 4 bases from V and 0 bases from J, with 6 bases in between. In nucleotides, the CDR3 is TGTGCCAGCAGTTACGTAGCAACTAATGAAAAACTGTTTTTT. Translating it yields CASSYVATNEKLFF. The whole variable domain, remainder taken from reference TRBV28 and TRBJ1-4, is DVKVTQSSRYLVKRTGEKVFLECVQDMDHENMFWYRQDPGLGLRLIYFSYDVKMKEKGDIPEGYSVSREKKERFSLILESASTNQTSMYLCASSYVATNEKLFFGSGTQLSVL.

The rearrangement uses TRBV9 and TRBJ2-1, with D tentatively TRBD2 (5 bases). Trimming took 5 bases from V and 0 from J, leaving 15 bases between them. CDR3 length: 16 residues. Germline V gene lookup returns CDR1 SGDLS and CDR2 YYNGEE. The CDR3 reads CASRAGKGDSYNEQFF. DNA for the CDR3: TGTGCCAGCAGAGCTGGGAAGGGAGACTCCTACAATGAGCAGTTCTTC.

The chain couples TRBV5-4 to TRBJ2-5, with 8 bases identical to TRBD1. This CDR3 is built from 15 residues. CDR1 SGHNT and CDR2 YYREEE come from the germline V gene (reference sequence). V lost 5 bases to trimming and J lost 2 bases; unmatched junction nucleotides: 8. The CDR3 region is CASRKPGTGQETQYF. The CDR3 DNA reads TGTGCCAGCAGAAAACCCGGGACAGGACAAGAGACCCAGTACTTC.

A single count supports this clone. For the CDR3, the DNA is TGCAGCGTTGTACACAGGGGGTCGGCTTTCTTT. Its protein product is CSVVHRGSAFF. The chain is built from TRBV29-1 and TRBJ1-1, with 8 bases identical to TRBD1. The CDR3 runs 11 residues. Germline lookup yields CDR1 SQVTM and CDR2 ANQGSEA. With 4 bases clipped from V and 11 bases from J, the junction kept 6 bases outside the gene matches.